The following is a TCR beta chain sequence with its context. Germline CDR1 reads MNHEY; CDR2 reads SMNVEV (reference sequence). There are 17 residues in the CDR3. The ends were cut back, 6 bases at V and 1 base at J, with 16 bases in the middle. TCRdb's table, derived via immunoSEQ multiplex PCR, lists solely in-frame clones and lacks some. The sample contains 71,000 or so clones, about 90% of which appear only once. The data are from a study of blood T cell repertoires in COVID-19. Study context: Sources were T cells, B-cell-depleted T cells, or PBMCs; the material itself was cDNA or gDNA.

Sequences were obtained from peripheral blood. This TCR derives from a man older than 75 in a cohort sampled during active COVID-19. V and J are TRBV27 and TRBJ2-6; D unresolved. CDR3 sequence: CASSPGFGQSGANVLTF. For the CDR3, the DNA is TGTGCCAGCAGCCCCGGGTTCGGCCAATCTGGGGCCAACGTCCTGACTTTC.